The clone carrying this T cell receptor beta chain was seen a few times. Its antigen remains unidentified. Cells sorted as Tregs were CD4+, CD25+ and CD127-/low. After constant-region reverse-primer amplification, full-length variable regions underwent semi-nested PCR with Nested Universal Primer A. In TCRdb, the 5' RACE reads were re-called with MiXCR into one record per CDR3 protein. Of some 40,000 distinct CDR3 sequences in the sample, more than 20% were seen once. Trimming took 4 bases from V and 3 from J, leaving 8 bases between them. This CDR3 spans 12 amino acids. Germline V gives CDR1 SGHRS, CDR2 YFSETQ. General study results and limits: Tumor-infiltrating Treg TCR alpha and beta sequences overlapped most with tumor naive CD4+ T cells, then blood naive. Whole repertoires were not studied in the larger cohort, only one V-J beta rearrangement. Tumor memory CD4+ T cell TCR gene usage was found to cluster with blood and lymph node memory CD4+ cells and with lymph node naive CD4+ cells.

Material for sequencing was Tregs sorted from a lymph node. The clonotype was recovered from a female donor with breast cancer. This sequence joins TRBV5-1 and TRBJ2-7; maybe TRBD2 (6 bases). Here the CDR3 reads CASSTGVYEQYF. CDR3 in DNA: TGCGCCAGCAGCACGGGGGTCTACGAGCAGTACTTC.